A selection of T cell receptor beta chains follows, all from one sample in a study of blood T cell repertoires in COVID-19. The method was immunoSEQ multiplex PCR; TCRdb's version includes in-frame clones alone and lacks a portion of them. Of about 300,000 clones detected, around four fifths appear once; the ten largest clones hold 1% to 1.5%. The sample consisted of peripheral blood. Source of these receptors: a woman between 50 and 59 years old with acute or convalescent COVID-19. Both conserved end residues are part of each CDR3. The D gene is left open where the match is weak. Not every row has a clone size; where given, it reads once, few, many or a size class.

DNA: TGCGCCAGCAGCCAACCCCTGGAGGGGAACACCATATATTTT; CDR3: CASSQPLEGNTIYF; D: NA; size: NA; V: TRBV4-1; J: TRBJ1-3
DNA: TGTGCCAGCAGTCGGACTAGCGGGGGGGTCTCCTACAATGAGCAGTTCTTC; CDR3: CASSRTSGGVSYNEQFF; D: TRBD2; size: once; V: TRBV6-6; J: TRBJ2-1
DNA: TGCAGCGTTGAAGGACAGGGGGTGCAGACCCAGTACTTC; CDR3: CSVEGQGVQTQYF; D: TRBD1; size: once; V: TRBV29-1; J: TRBJ2-5
DNA: TGTGCCAGCAGCTTCGTGACAGGGCAAGAGACCCAGTACTTC; CDR3: CASSFVTGQETQYF; D: TRBD1; size: NA; V: TRBV7-2; J: TRBJ2-5
DNA: TGTGCCAGCAGTTCGGGACAGCTGAACACTGAAGCTTTCTTT; CDR3: CASSSGQLNTEAFF; D: TRBD1; size: once; V: TRBV6-4; J: TRBJ1-1
DNA: TGCAGCGTTGAAGGGAACAGGGACGGCTACACCTTC; CDR3: CSVEGNRDGYTF; D: NA; size: NA; V: TRBV29-1; J: TRBJ1-2
DNA: TGTGCCAGCAGCCTCCCAGGGGCTGGAAACACCATATATTTT; CDR3: CASSLPGAGNTIYF; D: NA; size: few; V: TRBV21-1; J: TRBJ1-3
DNA: TGCGCCAGCAGTTTGCACCCGGTGAACACTGAAGCTTTCTTT; CDR3: CASSLHPVNTEAFF; D: NA; size: once; V: TRBV5-1; J: TRBJ1-1
DNA: TGTGCCAGCAGTCCGGGGGAGACGAGGGGCTACACCTTC; CDR3: CASSPGETRGYTF; D: NA; size: NA; V: TRBV12-3/TRBV12-4; J: TRBJ1-2
DNA: TGTGCCAGCCCCTGTGGGACAGGGAAACCCCAGCCCCAGCATTTT; CDR3: CASPCGTGKPQPQHF; D: NA; size: NA; V: TRBV21-1; J: TRBJ1-5
DNA: TGTGCCACCAGTGATCCAGGGGGAGGAGAGACCCAGTACTTC; CDR3: CATSDPGGGETQYF; D: NA; size: NA; V: TRBV24-1; J: TRBJ2-5
DNA: TGTGCCAGCAGTCCCTGGACAGGGAACACCGGGGAGCTGTTTTTT; CDR3: CASSPWTGNTGELFF; D: TRBD1; size: NA; V: TRBV6-5; J: TRBJ2-2
DNA: TGTGCCAGTAGAAGGGACAGGGGGGGCAATCAGCCCCAGCATTTT; CDR3: CASRRDRGGNQPQHF; D: TRBD1; size: NA; V: TRBV19; J: TRBJ1-5
DNA: TGCGCCAGCAGGGCAGGGCAGCCTAACACTGAAGCTTTCTTT; CDR3: CASRAGQPNTEAFF; D: NA; size: NA; V: TRBV10-2; J: TRBJ1-1
DNA: TGTGCCAGCAGCCTTCAGGGAACGAATCAGCCCCAGCATTTT; CDR3: CASSLQGTNQPQHF; D: NA; size: NA; V: TRBV27; J: TRBJ1-5
DNA: TGTGCCAGCAGCGCCGACAGGGACACAGATACGCAGTATTTT; CDR3: CASSADRDTDTQYF; D: TRBD1; size: NA; V: TRBV9; J: TRBJ2-3
DNA: TGTGCCTGGATGGGGGCCACCGGGGAGCTGTTTTTT; CDR3: CAWMGATGELFF; D: NA; size: NA; V: TRBV30; J: TRBJ2-2
DNA: TGTGCCAGCAGTCGAGGGGACAGGACTAACTATGGCTACACCTTC; CDR3: CASSRGDRTNYGYTF; D: TRBD1; size: NA; V: TRBV6-5; J: TRBJ1-2
DNA: TGTGCCAGCAGTTCATCACCAGGGACTAGAAACATTCAGTACTTC; CDR3: CASSSSPGTRNIQYF; D: TRBD2; size: NA; V: TRBV7-2; J: TRBJ2-4
DNA: TGTGCCAGCAGCTTAGGTGACATCGGGACCCAGTACTTC; CDR3: CASSLGDIGTQYF; D: NA; size: NA; V: TRBV7-9; J: TRBJ2-5
DNA: TGTGCCAGCAGTTACGGGCGGAGGAATTCACCCCTCCACTTT; CDR3: CASSYGRRNSPLHF; D: NA; size: NA; V: TRBV6-5; J: TRBJ1-6
DNA: TGCGCCAGCAGCTTGGCCCTAGCGGCGGGAACCGGGGAGCTGTTTTTT; CDR3: CASSLALAAGTGELFF; D: TRBD2; size: NA; V: TRBV5-1; J: TRBJ2-2
DNA: TGTGCCAGCAGCGGTACAGGGGGCTCGTATGGCTACACCTTC; CDR3: CASSGTGGSYGYTF; D: TRBD1; size: few; V: TRBV5-6; J: TRBJ1-2
DNA: TGCGCCAGCAGCTTAACGAGAGAGACCCAGTACTTC; CDR3: CASSLTRETQYF; D: NA; size: few; V: TRBV5-1; J: TRBJ2-5
DNA: TGTGCCAGCAGTGAAGGGCAGGGGGAGACCCAGTACTTC; CDR3: CASSEGQGETQYF; D: NA; size: NA; V: TRBV6-1; J: TRBJ2-5
DNA: TGTGCCAGCTCGCCGCTGGTGGGGACAGCGTACCAAGAGACCCAGTACTTC; CDR3: CASSPLVGTAYQETQYF; D: TRBD1; size: NA; V: TRBV18; J: TRBJ2-5
DNA: TGCGCCAGCAGCTTGCGCGCCACAACTAATGAAAAACTGTTTTTT; CDR3: CASSLRATTNEKLFF; D: NA; size: NA; V: TRBV5-1; J: TRBJ1-4
DNA: TGCGCCAGCAGTGACGAGGGGTCGCGGGGGCAGCCCCAGCATTTT; CDR3: CASSDEGSRGQPQHF; D: NA; size: NA; V: TRBV10-1; J: TRBJ1-5
DNA: TGCGCCAGCAGCCAACTCCCCGCGGGAACTGAGCAGTTCTTC; CDR3: CASSQLPAGTEQFF; D: NA; size: NA; V: TRBV4-3; J: TRBJ2-1
DNA: TGCAGCGATGGACGAGGGGGGACAGGGGCCTACGAGCAGTACTTC; CDR3: CSDGRGGTGAYEQYF; D: TRBD1; size: NA; V: TRBV29-1; J: TRBJ2-7
DNA: TGCGCCAGCAGCTTGTTAAGGGGGCCCAGCACAGATACGCAGTATTTT; CDR3: CASSLLRGPSTDTQYF; D: TRBD1; size: NA; V: TRBV5-1; J: TRBJ2-3
DNA: TGCGCCAGCAGCTTGGAGCCGGGAGCGTCAGATACGCAGTATTTT; CDR3: CASSLEPGASDTQYF; D: NA; size: NA; V: TRBV5-1; J: TRBJ2-3
DNA: TGTGCCAGCAGCCCGTCACGGGAGGATAATGAAAAACTGTTTTTT; CDR3: CASSPSREDNEKLFF; D: NA; size: NA; V: TRBV5-5; J: TRBJ1-4
DNA: TGTGCCAGCAGCCCATACGGGGAAGAGACCCAGTACTTC; CDR3: CASSPYGEETQYF; D: NA; size: NA; V: TRBV5-5; J: TRBJ2-5
DNA: TGTGCCAGCAGCGTAGACGGGGGGGCTGAATACACCATATATTTT; CDR3: CASSVDGGAEYTIYF; D: NA; size: NA; V: TRBV9; J: TRBJ1-3
DNA: TGTGCCAGCAGAAGGGCCAGCGGGAGTCTGTATGAGCAGTTCTTC; CDR3: CASRRASGSLYEQFF; D: TRBD2; size: NA; V: TRBV6-4; J: TRBJ2-1
DNA: TGTGCCAGCAGCAACGGCCAGGGAACTAAGGCCAACGTCCTGACTTTC; CDR3: CASSNGQGTKANVLTF; D: NA; size: NA; V: TRBV2; J: TRBJ2-6
DNA: TGTGCCAGCTCACCGGACAGGGGCAATGAGCAGTTCTTC; CDR3: CASSPDRGNEQFF; D: TRBD1; size: once; V: TRBV18; J: TRBJ2-1
DNA: TGTGCCAGCAGATATCAACAGGGGCTGAACACTGAAGCTTTCTTT; CDR3: CASRYQQGLNTEAFF; D: TRBD1; size: NA; V: TRBV6-5; J: TRBJ1-1
DNA: TGTGCCAGCAGCCTTACAGGGGGCACGAACACCGGGGAGCTGTTTTTT; CDR3: CASSLTGGTNTGELFF; D: TRBD1; size: NA; V: TRBV5-5; J: TRBJ2-2
DNA: TGTGCCAGCAGCCCCAGAAGGCTAGCGGGAAACCTCTACAATGAGCAGTTCTTC; CDR3: CASSPRRLAGNLYNEQFF; D: TRBD2; size: NA; V: TRBV7-2; J: TRBJ2-1
DNA: TGTGCCAGCAGTGCAGGGCCCTACAATGAGCAGTTCTTC; CDR3: CASSAGPYNEQFF; D: NA; size: NA; V: TRBV6-2/TRBV6-3; J: TRBJ2-1